This T cell receptor (beta chain) stems from a study of post-analysis software for immune sequencing data. There are many counts of this clonotype. As yet, its antigen is unknown. Trimming cost V 4 bases and J 5 bases; bases outside gene matches: 2. This CDR3 comprises 13 residues. CDR1 SNHLY and CDR2 FYNNEI come from the germline V gene. Each TCR beta cDNA library carried unique molecular identifiers. One entry per CDR3 protein results from TCRdb running MiXCR on the PCR reads. The table lists some 190,000 distinct CDR3 sequences, approximately 30% of them singletons. Study-wide points: TRBV5-6, TRBV5-1 and TRBV20-1 belonged to a set of roughly 5 TRBV segments that were more frequent in patients than controls.

Sequencing input: blood. This chain uses TRBV2 with TRBJ1-2; 9 nucleotides agree with TRBD1. The receptor's source is a girl aged 2-17 years with multiple sclerosis. The CDR3 DNA follows: TGTGCCAGCAGTGGGGACAGGGTGTATGGCTACACCTTC. Amino acids: CASSGDRVYGYTF.